This paragraph reports one T cell receptor beta chain. This sample is drawn from a study of control samples from healthy donors and cancer patients. The germline V gene encodes CDR1 LGHNT and CDR2 FRNRAP. Trimming took off 2 bases at V and 1 base at J, with 4 bases between the two ends. The CDR3 covers 13 residues. TCRdb keeps only in-frame clones here, not all; method: immunoSEQ multiplex PCR. In the table there are some 39,000 clones, around 83% of which are singletons. Sequenced material: PBMCs. The source is a woman aged 60-75 years with lung cancer. The chain carries TRBV12-5 and TRBJ2-3; no clear D. For the CDR3, the DNA is TGTGCTAGTGGTTTGAGGCGCACAGATACGCAGTATTTT. Amino acid sequence: CASGLRRTDTQYF.